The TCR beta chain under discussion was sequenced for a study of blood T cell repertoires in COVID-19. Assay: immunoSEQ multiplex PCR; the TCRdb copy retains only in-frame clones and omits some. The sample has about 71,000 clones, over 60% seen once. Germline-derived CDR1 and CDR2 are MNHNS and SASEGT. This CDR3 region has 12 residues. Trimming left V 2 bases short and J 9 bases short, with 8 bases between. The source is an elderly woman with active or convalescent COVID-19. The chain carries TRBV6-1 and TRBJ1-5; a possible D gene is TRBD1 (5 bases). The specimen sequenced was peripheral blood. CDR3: CASSEPGLPQHF. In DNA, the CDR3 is TGTGCCAGCAGTGAACCGGGACTGCCCCAGCATTTT.